A single sample is the source of the 2 T cell receptor beta chains below, sequenced in a study of vaccination effects on CD4 cells after COVID-19. This table comes from immunoSEQ multiplex PCR, and its TCRdb copy is limited to in-frame clones, with some not included. Of 55,000 or so clones in the sample, approximately 73% were seen once. Peptide-pool stimulation followed by sequencing identified expanded antigen-specific CD4+ clonotypes in the ViraFEST assay. Cultured cells yielded isolated CD4+ T cells after around 9 days. According to PCR results, the person was infected with SARS-CoV-2 between March and December 2020. The antigens of these receptors remain unknown. The input for sequencing was CD4+ T cells from PBMCs cultured with HIV peptides, taken before COVID-19 vaccination. As to subset: HIV-1 Nef peptide pool negative control/reference culture. Source of these receptors: a human donor who had a prior SARS-CoV-2 infection.

This chain joins TRBV29-1 and TRBJ1-1; TRBD1 matches at 9 bases. The junction had 8 bases not matched to a gene; V was cut back by 6 bases and J by 0 bases. This CDR3 is 15 amino acids long. CDR1 and CDR2 (germline): SQVTM, ANQGSEA. CDR3 bases: TGCAGCGTGGGACAGGGAATCTCTATGAACACTGAAGCTTTCTTT. This codes for CSVGQGISMNTEAFF.

This clone turned up a few times. The genes are TRBV7-2 and TRBJ2-7; D remains ambiguous. CDR1 is SGHTA and CDR2 is FQGNSA in the germline V gene. The CDR3 is 14 residues long. Deletions cut 1 base from V and 3 bases from J, with 10 bases between. The CDR3 DNA is TGTGCCAGCAGCTTAGGCCCGACCCTCTACGAGCAGTACTTC. This gives the protein CASSLGPTLYEQYF.